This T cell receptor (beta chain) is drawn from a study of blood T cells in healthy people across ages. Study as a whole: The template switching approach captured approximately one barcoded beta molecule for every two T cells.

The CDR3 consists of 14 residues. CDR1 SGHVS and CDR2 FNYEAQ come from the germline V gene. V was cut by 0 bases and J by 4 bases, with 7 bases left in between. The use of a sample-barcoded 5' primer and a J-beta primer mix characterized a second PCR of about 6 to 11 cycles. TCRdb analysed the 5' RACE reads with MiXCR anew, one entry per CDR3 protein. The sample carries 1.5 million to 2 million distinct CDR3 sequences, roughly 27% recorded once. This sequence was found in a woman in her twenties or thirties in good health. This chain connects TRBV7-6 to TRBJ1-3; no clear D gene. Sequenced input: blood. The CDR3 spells CASSLAEGGNTIYF. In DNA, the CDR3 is TGTGCCAGCAGCTTAGCGGAAGGCGGAAACACCATATATTTT. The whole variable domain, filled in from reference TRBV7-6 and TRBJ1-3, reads GAGVSQSPRYKVTKRGQDVALRCDPISGHVSLYWYRQALGQGPEFLTYFNYEAQQDKSGLPNDRFSAERPEGSISTLTIQRTEQRDSAMYRCASSLAEGGNTIYFGEGSWLTVV.